The 9 T cell receptor beta chains below come from one sample, sequenced in a study of cytomegalovirus exposure and HLA in healthy donors. 60 Vbeta and 13 Jbeta primers were used in PCR. Generated by immunoSEQ multiplex PCR, the TCRdb table keeps only in-frame clones and is missing some. In the table there are approximately 160,000 clones, roughly 74% of which are singletons. The sample comprised PBMCs. Receptor source: a male donor in good health and CMV-seronegative.

Only a few counts were recorded for this clone. The V gene is TRBV30, the J gene TRBJ2-7; 7 nucleotides match TRBD2. The length of the CDR3 is 13 residues. Germline V gives CDR1 GTSNPN, CDR2 SVGIG (reference sequence). The trim removed 2 bases at V and 4 bases at J, leaving 5 bases unmatched. CDR3 in amino acids: CAWSKRDSYEQYF. CDR3 coding DNA: TGTGCCTGGAGTAAGCGGGATTCGTACGAGCAGTACTTC.

The chain is built from TRBV27 and TRBJ1-5; TRBD1 aligns across 7 bases. CDR1 and CDR2 (germline): MNHEY, SMNVEV (reference sequence). V lost 3 bases, J lost 1 base, and 3 bases stayed unmatched. The CDR3 is 15 amino acids. The CDR3 region is CASSFGGQSNQPQHF. As DNA, the CDR3 is TGTGCCAGCAGTTTTGGGGGACAGAGCAATCAGCCCCAGCATTTT.

The chain carries TRBV4-3 and TRBJ2-7, with 7 bases lining up with TRBD1. Trimming at V came to 3 bases and at J to 6 bases, leaving 5 bases not matched to a gene. The germline V gene has CDR1 LGHNA and CDR2 YSLEER. The CDR3 covers 13 residues. CDR3 sequence: CASSHDRVSEQYF. In DNA, the CDR3 is TGCGCCAGCAGCCATGACAGGGTTAGCGAGCAGTACTTC.

The chain couples TRBV6-1 to TRBJ2-7, with D hard to call. The germline V gene encodes CDR1 MNHNS and CDR2 SASEGT. The germline V and J ends were trimmed by 10 bases and 2 bases, with 12 bases remaining between them. The CDR3 runs 12 residues. The CDR3 here is CATLREPYEQYF. CDR3 DNA: TGTGCCACCCTTCGAGAACCCTACGAGCAGTACTTC.

This chain joins TRBV10-1 and TRBJ1-2; D remains ambiguous. Germline values: CDR1 WNHNN, CDR2 SYGVQD (reference sequence). Trimming took 6 bases from V and 2 from J, leaving 13 bases between them. The CDR3 is 14 residues long. Here the CDR3 reads CASSRVPLNYGYTF. The CDR3 DNA sequence: TGCGCCAGCAGCCGAGTGCCCCTCAACTATGGCTACACCTTC.

This clone came up a few times. V and J are TRBV5-6 and TRBJ2-1; 15 bases are a match to TRBD2. Trimming at V came to 4 bases and at J to 8 bases, leaving 7 bases not matched to a gene. The CDR3 runs to 16 residues. Looked up from germline, CDR1 is SGHDT and CDR2 is YYEEEE. The CDR3 reads CASSRRTSGRVDEQFF. The CDR3 DNA reads as TGTGCCAGCAGCCGCAGGACTAGCGGGAGGGTTGATGAGCAGTTCTTC. The full variable domain, with the rest looked up from reference TRBV5-6 and TRBJ2-1, is DAGVTQSPTHLIKTRGQQVTLRCSPKSGHDTVSWYQQALGQGPQFIFQYYEEEERQRGNFPDRFSGHQFPNYSSELNVNALLLGDSALYLCASSRRTSGRVDEQFFGPGTRLTVL.

The chain recombines TRBV27 with TRBJ2-7, with 9 positions matching TRBD2. CDR1 and CDR2 (germline): MNHEY, SMNVEV (reference sequence). V dropped 8 bases and J dropped 2; count of bases not matched to a gene: 13. The length of the CDR3 is 16 residues. The CDR3 sequence is CASYEGGLAGTYEQYF. As DNA, the CDR3 is TGTGCCAGCTACGAAGGGGGGCTAGCGGGGACCTACGAGCAGTACTTC.

The gene calls are TRBV2 and TRBJ2-7, with a possible D match to TRBD1 (6 bases). CDR1 is SNHLY and CDR2 is FYNNEI in the germline V gene. V lost 4 bases, J lost 6 bases, and 16 bases lay in between. The CDR3 spans 14 residues. The CDR3 DNA follows: TGTGCCAGCAGTGCGGCAGGGGTAAACTCCGAGCAGTACTTC. It is translated as CASSAAGVNSEQYF.

The chain joins TRBV7-2 to TRBJ2-5; 9 bases line up with TRBD2. Trimming at V came to 0 bases and at J to 5 bases, leaving 10 bases not matched to a gene. Germline assignment: CDR1 SGHTA and CDR2 FQGNSA. The CDR3 runs 17 residues. CDR3 in amino acids: CASSLAPAGGLGETQYF. In DNA, the CDR3 is TGTGCCAGCAGCTTAGCGCCGGCGGGAGGGCTTGGGGAGACCCAGTACTTC.